The TCR beta chain described here comes from a study of identical twins. General study results and limits: Among beta out-of-frame sequences, excess sharing between twins appeared weaker. One should note that invariant MAIT and iNKT cells could partly confound zero-insertion analyses. Without tracking the same donors, conclusions rested on cross-sectional statistical analysis.

This CDR3 is built from 14 residues. V was pared by 6 bases and J by 6 bases, with 6 bases of the junction left unmatched. With regard to this clonotype: The antigen is unknown.

TCRdb re-derived calls from the 5' RACE reads in MiXCR, one entry per CDR3 protein. The sample carries 1.5 million to 2 million distinct CDR3 sequences, about 31% recorded once. The receptor was derived from a newborn girl in good health. The chain links TRBV12-3 or TRBV12-4 to TRBJ1-5; 9 bases align to TRBD1. Sequencing was carried out using cord blood. The CDR3 loop reads CASSPTGGSQPQHF. For the CDR3, the DNA is TGTGCCAGCAGCCCGACAGGGGGTAGTCAGCCCCAGCATTTT.